This TCR beta chain was sequenced during a study of Ad26.COV2.S vaccination and SARS-CoV-2 variants. Study-level points and caveats: Spike-specific TCR breadth ran higher among vaccine recipients than placebo recipients. Vaccinated and placebo-treated recipients had similar non-spike TCR breadth.

Germline V lookup: CDR1 MGHDK, CDR2 SYGVNS. V lost 1 base to trimming and J lost 5 bases, with 8 bases between them. CDR3 length: 13 residues. Sequencing was performed with immunoSEQ multiplex PCR; in TCRdb, only in-frame clones are kept and a portion is missing. The data show about 320,000 clones, with 85% to 90% seen just once and under 2% held by the top ten. Comments on this clone: The antigen is not known.

Noted treatment: about 20 received Ad26.COV2.S at low or high dose, single or two shots; 5 received placebo; per-sample allocation not given. Day 63 after the first injection of vaccine or placebo was the sampling time. The chain joins TRBV25-1 to TRBJ1-1, with D possibly being TRBD1 (5 bases). Sequenced material: peripheral blood, taken in a trial of Ad26.COV2.S vaccine versus placebo. The sequence derives from a person aged 18-60 years who received the Ad26.COV2.S COVID-19 vaccine or a placebo. CDR3 sequence: CASSEWGGTEAFF. CDR3 bases: TGTGCCAGCAGTGAATGGGGGGGAACTGAAGCTTTCTTT.